The next 9 T cell receptor beta chains were all read from a single sample in a study of blood T cell repertoires in COVID-19. Repertoires were generated with immunoSEQ multiplex PCR, while TCRdb's copy carries only in-frame clones and drops some. The repertoire holds around 260,000 clones, with over 75% as singletons. Material: PBMCs or T cells enriched from blood (not recorded which). These receptors came from a woman aged 30 to 39 who had recovered from COVID-19.

This chain joins TRBV7-8 and TRBJ2-7; D is unresolved. CDR1 SGHVS and CDR2 FQNEAQ come from the germline V gene. The length of the CDR3 is 13 residues. The V and J ends lost 5 bases and 4 bases respectively, with 12 bases between them. DNA for the CDR3: TGTGCCAGCAGCAGCCAGGTTACTTACGAGCAGTACTTC. Translated, it gives CASSSQVTYEQYF.

This clone was found a few times. The chain employs TRBV2 and TRBJ1-1; 8 bases are a match to TRBD1. Trimming cost V 4 bases and J 7 bases; bases outside gene matches: 5. The CDR3 is 13 residues long. CDR1 and CDR2 from the germline V gene are SNHLY and FYNNEI. The DNA of the CDR3 is TGTGCCAGCAGTGGGACAGGGTCAATTGAAGCTTTCTTT. Its translation: CASSGTGSIEAFF.

This clone was seen a few times. The chain joins TRBV6-1 to TRBJ1-2, with 9 bases matching TRBD1. With 2 bases clipped from V and 4 bases from J, the junction kept 8 bases outside the gene matches. Germline V gives CDR1 MNHNS, CDR2 SASEGT. This CDR3 region has 16 residues. CDR3 sequence reads: CASSESSGTGFYGYTF. In DNA form, the CDR3 reads TGTGCCAGCAGTGAAAGTTCGGGGACAGGGTTCTATGGCTACACCTTC.

The chain has TRBV30 and TRBJ2-7, with 7 bases lining up with TRBD2. Germline values: CDR1 GTSNPN, CDR2 SVGIG (reference sequence). The CDR3 length is 14 residues. J was trimmed by 2 bases and V by 2 bases; bases with no gene match: 6. This CDR3 reads CAWSRGTSAYEQYF. The CDR3 DNA sequence: TGTGCCTGGAGTCGGGGAACTAGCGCCTACGAGCAGTACTTC.

This sequence joins TRBV20-1 and TRBJ1-5; TRBD1 is a possible D gene (6 bases). V was clipped by 3 bases and J by 2 bases, with 20 bases between them. The V gene's germline CDR1 is DFQATT and CDR2 SNEGSKA (reference sequence). The CDR3 loop spans 17 amino acids. CDR3 coding DNA: TGCAGTGCTAGTCCCCCCTTAGGGGGAGTCGGCAATCAGCCCCAGCATTTT. It yields the protein CSASPPLGGVGNQPQHF.

This clone is a singleton in its sample. The CDR3 region is CASIWGQGMNTEAFF. Written as DNA, the CDR3 is TGTGCCAGCATCTGGGGACAGGGGATGAACACTGAAGCTTTCTTT. This chain uses TRBV6-6 with TRBJ1-1, with TRBD1 matching over 10 bases. Germline CDR1 and CDR2: MNHNY and SVGAGI (reference sequence). Trimming at V came to 7 bases and at J to 0 bases, leaving 5 bases not matched to a gene. The CDR3 covers 15 residues.

The V and J genes are TRBV7-9 and TRBJ2-7, with 9 bases lining up with TRBD1. This CDR3 contains 15 residues. From germline, CDR1 is SEHNR and CDR2 FQNEAQ (reference sequence). V shed 1 base and J 5 bases; nucleotides not matched to a gene: 6. The CDR3: CASSLVGTGSHEQYF. CDR3 DNA sequence: TGTGCCAGCAGCTTAGTAGGGACAGGGAGTCACGAGCAGTACTTC. The full variable domain, in which reference TRBV7-9 and TRBJ2-7 provide the parts outside the CDR3, is DTGVSQNPRHKITKRGQNVTFRCDPISEHNRLYWYRQTLGQGPEFLTYFQNEAQLEKSRLLSDRFSAERPKGSFSTLEIQRTEQGDSAMYLCASSLVGTGSHEQYFGPGTRLTVT.

This clone was recorded at least ten times. The CDR3 nucleotides are TGTGCCAGCAGCCAAGGGACAGGGCCGGCTGAAGCTTTCTTT. Translated, it gives CASSQGTGPAEAFF. This chain connects TRBV3-1 (or the pseudogene TRBV3-2) to TRBJ1-1, with 8 bases fitting TRBD1. The trim removed 1 base at V and 6 bases at J, leaving 4 bases unmatched. Looked up from germline, CDR1 is LGHDT and CDR2 is YNNKEL (reference sequence). The CDR3 is 14 residues long.

Remarks on this clone: Its ends do not fully match the called genes, so a read error is possible. V gene TRBV9 combines with J gene TRBJ1-1; 8 bases line up with TRBD1. Germline V gene data show CDR1 as SGDLS and CDR2 as YYNGEE. The CDR3 has 15 amino acids. The CDR3 spells CASSVSGGLNSEAFF. The CDR3, as DNA: TGTGCCAGCAGCGTTTCAGGGGGCTTGAACAGTGAAGCTTTCTTT.